This TCR beta chain was identified during a study of T cell responses to AZD1222 COVID-19 vaccine. Whole-study context: Second-dose timings of about 4 or about 12 weeks were pooled. Overall study results and limits: Reports indicate that nearly half of spike-specific TCRs are directed at unmutated variant regions. Donors in the cohort were predominantly white British and more often female, and clonal diversity was possibly underestimated. There were repertoire samples only from the period after the peak T cell response.

The table came from immunoSEQ multiplex PCR; TCRdb's copy has only in-frame clones and leaves some out. The sample lists about 86,000 clones; roughly 80% were seen once. Points on this clone: Antigen unknown.

The sample in question was peripheral blood, obtained on day 0 of AZD1222 vaccination. The sequence derives from an adult in good health.

CDR3 amino acids: CSASPPGMSSNYGYTF. CDR3 coding DNA: TGCAGTGCTAGTCCCCCAGGGATGTCATCTAACTATGGCTACACCTTC. V usage is TRBV20-1 and J usage is TRBJ1-2, with D tentatively TRBD1 (5 bases). The CDR3 covers 16 residues. Germline-derived CDR1 and CDR2 are DFQATT and SNEGSKA (reference sequence). Deletions cut 3 bases from V and 0 bases from J, with 17 bases between.